A single sample is the source of the 22 T cell receptor beta chains below, sequenced in a study of identical twins. TCRdb reprocessed the 5' RACE reads via MiXCR and lists one record per CDR3 protein. The sample consists of approximately 410,000 distinct CDR3 sequences, roughly 18% of them appearing once. Material: naive T cells sorted from blood. The source is a man between 50 and 59 years old in good health.

The sample holds many counts of this clonotype. V is TRBV7-8 and J is TRBJ2-5, with D perhaps matching TRBD2 (6 bases). Trimming pared 6 bases from V and 1 base from J, leaving 6 bases between. This CDR3 spans 12 amino acids. The germline V gene has CDR1 SGHVS and CDR2 FQNEAQ. The CDR3 DNA reads as TGTGCCAGCAGGGGGGGCCAAGAGACCCAGTACTTC. It encodes CASRGGQETQYF.

This clonotype was detected a few times. The V call is TRBV19, the J call TRBJ2-6, with D possibly being TRBD1 (5 bases). V was cut by 6 bases and J by 0 bases, with 12 bases left in between. This CDR3 is 16 amino acids long. Germline V gives CDR1 LNHDA, CDR2 SQIVND (reference sequence). DNA of the CDR3: TGTGCCAGTAGCCCTTCAGGGAACTCTGGGGCCAACGTCCTGACTTTC. It translates to CASSPSGNSGANVLTF.

The table lists this clonotype with a few counts. The chain couples TRBV29-1 to TRBJ1-2, with D possibly TRBD1 on 5 matching bases. Trimming removed 1 base from V and 9 bases from J, with 12 bases in between. This CDR3 comprises 12 residues. The germline V gene encodes CDR1 SQVTM and CDR2 ANQGSEA. CDR3 amino acids: CSVEGAGDRYTF. DNA for the CDR3: TGCAGCGTTGAAGGTGCGGGGGATCGCTACACCTTC.

J is TRBJ1-1 and V is TRBV15, with D unclear. The CDR3 consists of 13 residues. Trimming stripped 4 bases from V and 5 bases from J, with 11 bases between. Germline V lookup: CDR1 LNHNV, CDR2 YYDKDF (reference sequence). CDR3 protein: CATSTVSGTEAFF. CDR3 sequence (DNA): TGTGCCACCAGCACAGTTAGCGGAACTGAAGCTTTCTTT.

This clonotype was observed many times. This rearrangement joins TRBV4-2 to TRBJ1-3; D remains unclear. CDR3 length: 15 amino acids. Trimming left V 6 bases short and J 0 bases short, with 12 bases between. Germline V gives CDR1 LGHNA, CDR2 YNFKEQ. CDR3 protein: CASSPTFSSGNTIYF. For the CDR3, the DNA is TGTGCCAGCAGTCCTACATTCAGCTCTGGAAACACCATATATTTT.

This clonotype was seen a few times. The chain has TRBV6-5 and TRBJ1-3; the D gene is possibly TRBD1 (6 bases). Germline lookup yields CDR1 MNHEY and CDR2 SVGAGI. Trimming pared 2 bases from V and 3 bases from J, leaving 11 bases between. CDR3 length: 15 amino acids. CDR3 in amino acids: CASSYSGGLGNTIYF. CDR3 nucleotides: TGTGCCAGCAGTTACAGCGGGGGCCTTGGAAACACCATATATTTT.

V and J are TRBV20-1 and TRBJ2-3, with D uncertain. CDR3 length: 17 residues. The V gene's germline CDR1 is DFQATT and CDR2 SNEGSKA (reference sequence). The V end lost 4 bases, the J end lost 0 bases, and 20 bases lay between the germline ends. The CDR3 sequence: CSAKTRALFSSTDTQYF. As DNA, the CDR3 is TGCAGTGCTAAGACCCGGGCCCTTTTCTCTAGCACAGATACGCAGTATTTT.

The chain has TRBV20-1 and TRBJ1-2, with 7 bases identical to TRBD1. The junction had 12 bases not matched to a gene; V was cut back by 0 bases and J by 2 bases. CDR1 is DFQATT and CDR2 is SNEGSKA in the germline V gene (reference sequence). This CDR3 spans 17 amino acids. CDR3 nucleotide sequence: TGCAGTGCTAGAGATACGGCAGGGGGACGATTGAACTATGGCTACACCTTC. This translates into CSARDTAGGRLNYGYTF.

V and J are TRBV7-2 and TRBJ2-7; 9 bases match TRBD1. The CDR3 covers 15 residues. Germline V lookup: CDR1 SGHTA, CDR2 FQGNSA. Trimming at V came to 4 bases and at J to 7 bases, leaving 11 bases not matched to a gene. In DNA, the CDR3 is TGTGCCAGCAGCTGGCGGGGACAGGGAACGGGGGAGCAGTACTTC. Amino acids: CASSWRGQGTGEQYF. The full variable domain, completed using reference TRBV7-2 and TRBJ2-7, is GAGVSQSPSNKVTEKGKDVELRCDPISGHTALYWYRQSLGQGLEFLIYFQGNSAPDKSGLPSDRFSAERTGGSVSTLTIQRTQQEDSAVYLCASSWRGQGTGEQYFGPGTRLTVT.

This clonotype was recorded a few times. CDR3 bases: TGCGCCAGCAGCTTGGAAGCTAGCGGAGCCTACAATGAGCAGTTCTTC. It is translated as CASSLEASGAYNEQFF. This sequence joins TRBV5-1 and TRBJ2-1; 7 bases map to TRBD2. CDR1 SGHRS and CDR2 YFSETQ come from the germline V gene. V lost 0 bases and J lost 2; bases outside the gene matches: 5. CDR3 size: 16 residues.

This sequence joins TRBV7-6 and TRBJ2-3; D not resolved. Germline V gives CDR1 SGHVS, CDR2 FNYEAQ. Trimming removed 1 base at V and 5 bases at J, with 10 bases between. There are 14 residues in the CDR3. CDR3 DNA: TGTGCCAGCAGCTTAGTTCCTCTGGGAGATACGCAGTATTTT. It is translated as CASSLVPLGDTQYF.

This clonotype appeared a few times. This chain uses TRBV16 with TRBJ1-2; a possible D gene is TRBD1 (5 bases). The CDR3 is 16 residues long. V was clipped by 4 bases and J by 7 bases, with 22 bases between them. Germline lookup yields CDR1 KGHSY and CDR2 FQNENV. The CDR3 spells CASSLGGWARSSGYTF. For the CDR3, the DNA is TGTGCCAGCAGCCTCGGGGGATGGGCCCGATCCTCTGGCTACACCTTC.

This clonotype was picked up many times. The chain joins TRBV20-1 to TRBJ1-1, with D possibly being TRBD1 (6 bases). The germline V gene has CDR1 DFQATT and CDR2 SNEGSKA (reference sequence). CDR3 length equals 15 residues. V lost 0 bases and J lost 3, with 14 bases in between. The CDR3 nucleotides read TGCAGTGCTAGAGATTTTGGGGGCAGGGACACTGAAGCTTTCTTT. It specifies CSARDFGGRDTEAFF.

This clonotype was found many times. The V and J genes are TRBV6-5 and TRBJ1-1; D is possibly TRBD1 (5 bases). Germline assignment: CDR1 MNHEY and CDR2 SVGAGI. Trimming stripped 1 base from V and 1 base from J, with 10 bases between. The CDR3 sequence is 15 residues long. The CDR3 DNA sequence: TGTGCCAGCAGTTACTTCGGGGCGAAGAACACTGAAGCTTTCTTT. This gives the protein CASSYFGAKNTEAFF.

This clonotype has a single count. This may come from a read error, since a much larger clone is one base off. CDR3 sequence: CASSSTGGGWGYTF. The CDR3 DNA reads TGTGCCAGCAGCTCGACAGGGGGCGGGTGGGGCTACACCTTC. The genes are TRBV5-6 and TRBJ1-2; 10 bases agree with TRBD1. The germline V gene encodes CDR1 SGHDT and CDR2 YYEEEE. This CDR3 region has 14 residues. The V gene end was trimmed by 3 bases and the J gene end by 8 bases; junction bases not matched to a gene: 7.

This clonotype was observed at least ten times. V usage is TRBV29-1 and J usage is TRBJ2-5; tentatively, D is TRBD2 (5 bases). Per germline, CDR1 SQVTM and CDR2 ANQGSEA. CDR3 size: 11 residues. The V end lost 7 bases, the J end lost 5 bases, and 11 bases lay between the germline ends. Written as DNA, the CDR3 is TGCAGCGCAGCACCGGGGGAGACCCAGTACTTC. It translates to CSAAPGETQYF.

The V gene is TRBV5-1, the J gene TRBJ2-4, with TRBD1 matching over 10 bases. Trimming cost V 1 base and J 6 bases; bases outside gene matches: 4. Germline assignment: CDR1 SGHRS and CDR2 YFSETQ. CDR3 length: 15 amino acids. The CDR3, as DNA: TGCGCCAGCAGCTTGTCCGGGACAGGGGTAAACATTCAGTACTTC. Protein product: CASSLSGTGVNIQYF.

This clonotype has only a few counts. J is TRBJ2-1 and V is TRBV15; D is undetermined. Trimming took 0 bases from V and 9 from J, leaving 12 bases between them. This CDR3 has 14 amino acids. Germline lookup yields CDR1 LNHNV and CDR2 YYDKDF (reference sequence). CDR3 region: CATSRDTTRPEQFF. The CDR3 DNA follows: TGTGCCACCAGCAGAGATACTACCCGACCTGAGCAGTTCTTC.

The rearrangement uses TRBV20-1 and TRBJ2-7; D is undetermined. Germline V gene sequence: CDR1 DFQATT, CDR2 SNEGSKA (reference sequence). CDR3 size: 14 residues. The V gene lost 0 bases and the J gene lost 4 bases, with 13 bases spanning the gap. CDR3 residues: CSARDPHRVYEQYF. The DNA for the CDR3 is TGCAGTGCTAGAGATCCCCACAGAGTGTACGAGCAGTACTTC.

The chain combines TRBV7-3 with TRBJ2-1; 9 bases are a match to TRBD2. The germline gives CDR1 SGHTA, CDR2 FQGTGA. The CDR3 is made up of 17 amino acids. V lost 1 base to trimming and J lost 1 base; unmatched junction nucleotides: 5. The CDR3 nucleotides read TGTGCCAGCAGCTTAAGGGCTAGCGGGACATCCTACAATGAGCAGTTCTTC. Its protein product is CASSLRASGTSYNEQFF.

This clonotype was seen more than once but under ten times. The rearrangement uses TRBV11-1 and TRBJ2-3; possibly TRBD1 for D (5 bases). Germline CDR1 reads SGHAT; CDR2 reads FQDESV (reference sequence). Trimming took 7 bases from V and 0 from J, leaving 14 bases between them. The CDR3 is 15 residues long. Here the CDR3 DNA reads TGTGCCAGCAACACCCAGGGCAGGAGCACAGATACGCAGTATTTT. Translating it yields CASNTQGRSTDTQYF.

The gene calls are TRBV20-1 and TRBJ1-1; D is unresolved. The germline gives CDR1 DFQATT, CDR2 SNEGSKA (reference sequence). The V end was cut by 2 bases, the J end by 1 base, with 14 bases between. The CDR3 loop spans 15 amino acids. For the CDR3, the DNA is TGCAGTGCTAGAAATAGGATTGGAGGGAACACTGAAGCTTTCTTT. Residues: CSARNRIGGNTEAFF.